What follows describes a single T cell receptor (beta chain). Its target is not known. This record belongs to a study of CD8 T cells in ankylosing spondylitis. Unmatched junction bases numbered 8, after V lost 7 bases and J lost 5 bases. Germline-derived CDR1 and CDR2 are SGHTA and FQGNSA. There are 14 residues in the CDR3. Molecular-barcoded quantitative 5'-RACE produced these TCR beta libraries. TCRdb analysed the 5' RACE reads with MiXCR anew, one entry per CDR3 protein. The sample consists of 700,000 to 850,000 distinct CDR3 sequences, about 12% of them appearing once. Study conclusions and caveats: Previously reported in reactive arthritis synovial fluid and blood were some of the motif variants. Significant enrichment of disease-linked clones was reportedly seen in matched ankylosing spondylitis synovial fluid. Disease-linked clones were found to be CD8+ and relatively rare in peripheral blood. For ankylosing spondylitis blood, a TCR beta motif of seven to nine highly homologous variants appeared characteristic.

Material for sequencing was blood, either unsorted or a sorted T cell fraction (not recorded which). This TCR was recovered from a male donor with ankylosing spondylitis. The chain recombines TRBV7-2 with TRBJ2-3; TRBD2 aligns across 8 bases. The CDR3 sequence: CASTAGGGIDTQYF. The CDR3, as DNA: TGTGCCAGCACCGCGGGGGGCGGGATAGATACGCAGTATTTT.